The T cell receptor (beta chain) under discussion was sequenced for a study of T-cell reconstitution after alpha-beta-depleted transplantation in children. Points from the study as a whole: Newly generated T cells supplied most T-cell counts and diversity one year post-transplant. Approximately two months post-transplant, alpha-beta T cells reportedly originated from several hundred expanded graft clones. Where some patients showed high TCRbeta diversity at day 60, it came from recipient T cells and thymic progenitors that had survived.

Construction of the TCRbeta library involved unique molecular identifiers. MiXCR, applied by TCRdb to the PCR reads, yields one record per CDR3 protein. The sample records 95,000 to 150,000 distinct CDR3 sequences, under 30% being singletons. Notes on this clonotype: Its matching antigen is unknown.

The CDR3 loop spans 13 amino acids. Germline CDR1 reads SSHAT; CDR2 reads FNYEAQ (reference sequence). The V and J ends lost 0 bases and 6 bases respectively, with 8 bases between them. The gene calls are TRBV7-7 and TRBJ2-5; no definite D call. Specimen: PBMCs, mostly from graft donor cells, collected 180 days after TCRalphabeta/CD19-depleted stem cell transplant. This sequence originates from a male patient aged 2 to 9 who had a stem cell transplant for chronic granulomatous disease, so the T cells may come from the graft donor. CDR3 bases: TGTGCCAGCAGCTTAGCTGGGTATCAGACCCAGTACTTC. Protein: CASSLAGYQTQYF. The full variable domain, completed using reference TRBV7-7 and TRBJ2-5, is GAGVSQSPRYKVTKRGQDVTLRCDPISSHATLYWYQQALGQGPEFLTYFNYEAQPDKSGLPSDRFSAERPEGSISTLTIQRTEQRDSAMYRCASSLAGYQTQYFGPGTRLLVL.